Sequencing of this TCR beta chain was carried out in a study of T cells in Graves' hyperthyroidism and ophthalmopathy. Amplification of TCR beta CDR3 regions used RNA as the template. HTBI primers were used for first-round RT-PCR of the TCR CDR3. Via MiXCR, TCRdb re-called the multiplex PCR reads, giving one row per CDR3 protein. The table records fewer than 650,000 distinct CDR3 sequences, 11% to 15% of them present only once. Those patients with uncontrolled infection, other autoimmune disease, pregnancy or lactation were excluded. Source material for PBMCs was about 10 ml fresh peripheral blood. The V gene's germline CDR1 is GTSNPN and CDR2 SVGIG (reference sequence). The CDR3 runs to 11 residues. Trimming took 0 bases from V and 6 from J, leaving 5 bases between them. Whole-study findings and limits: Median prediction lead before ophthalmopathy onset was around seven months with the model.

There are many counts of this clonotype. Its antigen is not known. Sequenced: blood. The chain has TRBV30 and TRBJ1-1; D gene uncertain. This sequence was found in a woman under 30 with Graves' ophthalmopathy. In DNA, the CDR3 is TGTGCCTGGAGTGTACTGTCTGAAGCTTTCTTT. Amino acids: CAWSVLSEAFF.